The 25 T cell receptor beta chains listed next were all sequenced from one sample in a study of blood T cell repertoires in COVID-19. Data came from immunoSEQ multiplex PCR; TCRdb stores just in-frame clones and leaves some out. The data contain some 180,000 clones, 76% of them singletons. Sequencing was carried out using peripheral blood. The receptors were gathered from a woman in her forties or fifties with active or convalescent COVID-19.

V usage is TRBV7-3 and J usage is TRBJ1-5, with a possible D match to TRBD1 (6 bases). The CDR3 has 15 amino acids. The ends were cut back, 3 bases at V and 4 bases at J, with 13 bases in the middle. Germline V lookup: CDR1 SGHTA, CDR2 FQGTGA. CDR3 protein: CASSFDGGPNQPQHF. CDR3 bases: TGTGCCAGCAGCTTTGACGGGGGGCCAAATCAGCCCCAGCATTTT.

This clone was seen just once. The chain has TRBV29-1 and TRBJ1-4, with D possibly matching TRBD1 (5 bases). V was pared by 5 bases and J by 4 bases, with 5 bases between. CDR3 length: 11 amino acids. Germline V gene lookup returns CDR1 SQVTM and CDR2 ANQGSEA. CDR3 protein: CSVQGNEKLFF. Here the CDR3 DNA reads TGCAGCGTTCAGGGTAATGAAAAACTGTTTTTT.

The rearrangement uses TRBV10-1 and TRBJ2-1, with 7 bases aligning to TRBD2. This CDR3 has 15 residues. Germline V gene sequence: CDR1 WNHNN, CDR2 SYGVQD (reference sequence). Germline trimming cut 6 bases from V and 6 bases from J; bases unmatched to any gene: 11. CDR3 residues: CASSQQGLKGNEQFF. CDR3 sequence (DNA): TGCGCCAGCAGCCAGCAGGGACTAAAGGGCAATGAGCAGTTCTTC.

The chain employs TRBV6-5 and TRBJ1-5; perhaps TRBD1 as D (6 bases). The germline V and J ends were trimmed by 0 bases and 7 bases, with 16 bases remaining between them. Germline V lookup: CDR1 MNHEY, CDR2 SVGAGI. CDR3 size: 16 residues. The CDR3 loop reads CASSYSGSGEGQPQHF. The CDR3 DNA reads TGTGCCAGCAGTTACTCGGGGTCAGGGGAGGGACAGCCCCAGCATTTT.

This clone was detected ten times or more. The rearrangement links TRBV4-3 to TRBJ2-5, with 15 bases fitting TRBD2. J gave up 5 bases and V 4 bases, and 11 bases lay outside the gene matches. The germline V gene has CDR1 LGHNA and CDR2 YSLEER. The CDR3 totals 18 residues. The chain's CDR3 is CASSRPPGLAGGGETQYF. The DNA of the CDR3 is TGCGCCAGCAGCCGGCCCCCGGGACTAGCGGGGGGCGGGGAGACCCAGTACTTC.

This clone has just a few counts. The rearrangement links TRBV14 to TRBJ1-1; tentative D call: TRBD1 (6 bases). This CDR3 contains 14 residues. Germline V gives CDR1 SGHDN, CDR2 FVKESK. V gave up 4 bases and J gave up 1 base, with 10 bases separating them. The CDR3 loop is CASSPPGQNTEAFF. CDR3 DNA: TGTGCCAGCAGCCCTCCGGGACAGAACACTGAAGCTTTCTTT.

This chain joins TRBV19 and TRBJ1-3; 7 bases are shared with TRBD1. CDR3 size: 15 residues. The ends lost 8 bases at V and 3 bases at J; junction bases unmatched: 10. The germline CDR1 and CDR2 sequences are LNHDA and SQIVND (reference sequence). The CDR3 region is CASGGTALLGNTIYF. CDR3 DNA sequence: TGTGCCAGTGGAGGGACAGCCCTTCTTGGAAACACCATATATTTT.

This chain links TRBV29-1 with TRBJ1-1; D remains ambiguous. V was pared by 6 bases and J by 4 bases, with 15 bases between. CDR3 length: 13 residues. In germline, CDR1 is SQVTM, CDR2 ANQGSEA. The CDR3 nucleotides read TGCAGCGTCGCCACTGTCGTTGGCACTGAAGCTTTCTTT. This encodes CSVATVVGTEAFF.

J is TRBJ1-1 and V is TRBV9, with D perhaps matching TRBD1 (6 bases). V gave up 0 bases and J gave up 3 bases, with 9 bases separating them. Germline loops: CDR1 SGDLS, CDR2 YYNGEE. The CDR3 covers 14 residues. The CDR3 spells CASSVDRVDTEAFF. CDR3 nucleotide sequence: TGTGCCAGCAGCGTAGACAGGGTGGACACTGAAGCTTTCTTT.

V gene TRBV7-2 combines with J gene TRBJ1-6; D is possibly TRBD1 (5 bases). CDR3 length: 16 residues. V shed 1 base and J shed 4 bases, with 11 bases lying between them. The germline gives CDR1 SGHTA, CDR2 FQGNSA. The CDR3 region is CASSLGRGNYNSPLHF. CDR3 sequence (DNA): TGTGCCAGCAGCTTAGGTCGGGGGAATTATAATTCACCCCTCCACTTT.

This chain connects TRBV6-5 to TRBJ2-7; a possible D gene is TRBD1 (5 bases). Germline V CDR1 and CDR2: MNHEY, SVGAGI. There are 12 residues in the CDR3. V lost 11 bases to trimming and J lost 0 bases, with 11 bases between them. The CDR3 loop reads CAGGANSYEQYF. In DNA form, the CDR3 reads TGTGCCGGTGGGGCTAACTCCTACGAGCAGTACTTC.

The rearrangement uses TRBV6-5 and TRBJ1-2; 9 bases fit TRBD1. The junction had 7 bases not matched to a gene; V was cut back by 4 bases and J by 7 bases. The germline gives CDR1 MNHEY, CDR2 SVGAGI. This CDR3 contains 14 residues. The CDR3 region has the DNA TGTGCCAGCAGTTCCGGACAGGGGTACCGTGGCTACACCTTC. Its protein product is CASSSGQGYRGYTF.

There are many counts of this clone. The CDR3: CASSPTSGTYNEQFF. The CDR3 DNA sequence: TGTGCCAGCAGCCCGACTAGCGGTACCTACAATGAGCAGTTCTTC. This chain connects TRBV11-3 to TRBJ2-1; TRBD2 matches at 9 bases. The germline V gene encodes CDR1 SGHNT and CDR2 YENEEA. The CDR3 runs 15 residues. J was trimmed by 2 bases and V by 5 bases; bases with no gene match: 4.

This clone was seen a handful of times. The chain is built from TRBV6-5 and TRBJ1-6; D is ambiguous. Germline lookup yields CDR1 MNHEY and CDR2 SVGAGI. The CDR3 has 15 residues. V was trimmed by 0 bases and J by 9 bases, leaving 12 bases between them. The CDR3 is CASSYSSRGRSPLHF. Written as DNA, the CDR3 is TGTGCCAGCAGTTACTCGAGTCGCGGGCGTTCACCCCTCCACTTT.

The chain combines TRBV9 with TRBJ2-2; 10 nucleotides align to TRBD1. This CDR3 has 15 residues. Germline CDR1 and CDR2: SGDLS and YYNGEE. J was trimmed by 4 bases and V by 2 bases; bases with no gene match: 2. In DNA, the CDR3 is TGTGCCAGCAGCGTCGGGACAGGGGCCACCGGGGAGCTGTTTTTT. Protein product: CASSVGTGATGELFF.

The CDR3 loop reads CAISTGTNDEQYF. The CDR3, as DNA: TGTGCCATCAGTACCGGGACTAACGACGAGCAGTACTTC. This chain uses TRBV10-3 with TRBJ2-7; TRBD2 aligns across 7 bases. CDR1 ENHRY and CDR2 SYGVKD come from the germline V gene. This CDR3 spans 13 amino acids. With V trimmed by 5 bases and J by 5 bases, 6 bases remained unmatched.

This chain joins TRBV2 and TRBJ1-6, with D possibly matching TRBD1 (5 bases). The germline CDR1 and CDR2 sequences are SNHLY and FYNNEI. V lost 3 bases, J lost 7 bases, and 7 bases lay in between. CDR3 size: 13 residues. CDR3 sequence reads: CASSDRENSPLHF. DNA for the CDR3: TGTGCCAGCAGTGACAGGGAAAATTCACCCCTCCACTTT.

The chain couples TRBV7-9 to TRBJ2-1; D perhaps matches TRBD2 (6 bases). Trimming stripped 5 bases from V and 6 bases from J, with 17 bases between. The CDR3 consists of 15 residues. Germline V gene data show CDR1 as SEHNR and CDR2 as FQNEAQ (reference sequence). CDR3 nucleotide sequence: TGTGCCAGCAGCCCCCCTCGACTAGGTCTCAATGAGCAGTTCTTC. This gives the protein CASSPPRLGLNEQFF.

V usage is TRBV10-3 and J usage is TRBJ2-3; maybe TRBD1 (5 bases). The germline V gene has CDR1 ENHRY and CDR2 SYGVKD. The CDR3 covers 13 residues. Trimming removed 10 bases at V and 3 bases at J, with 14 bases between. The CDR3 loop is CATKTDSTDTQYF. The CDR3 DNA reads as TGTGCCACCAAGACAGATTCAACAGATACGCAGTATTTT.

This clone was recorded only once. The CDR3 reads CASSSGAGELFF. CDR3 DNA: TGTGCCAGCAGTAGCGGGGCCGGGGAGCTGTTTTTT. V and J are TRBV28 and TRBJ2-2; TRBD2 agrees at 7 bases. CDR1 is MDHEN, CDR2 SYDVKM, per germline. This CDR3 comprises 12 residues. The junction had 0 bases not matched to a gene; V was cut back by 5 bases and J by 6 bases.

This clone appeared once. The chain combines TRBV28 with TRBJ1-6; 7 nucleotides line up with TRBD1. Germline assignment: CDR1 MDHEN and CDR2 SYDVKM. This CDR3 has 16 residues. Losses at the gene ends were 4 bases for V and 12 bases for J; bases not matched to a gene: 15. CDR3 nucleotide sequence: TGTGCCAGCAGTTCCCAAATGACAGGGTCTGAGGTACCCCTCCACTTT. It specifies CASSSQMTGSEVPLHF.

This chain uses TRBV25-1 with TRBJ1-4; a weak D match, TRBD1 (5 bases). The V and J ends lost 3 bases and 4 bases respectively, with 12 bases between them. The CDR3 is 15 amino acids. The germline gives CDR1 MGHDK, CDR2 SYGVNS. This CDR3 is CASSEARQGNEKLFF. CDR3 DNA sequence: TGTGCCAGCAGTGAGGCGCGGCAGGGTAATGAAAAACTGTTTTTT.

The rearrangement joins TRBV6-1 to TRBJ2-6, with unresolved D. This CDR3 contains 15 residues. V was shortened by 2 bases and J by 4 bases, with 9 bases between the two germline ends. CDR1 and CDR2 from the germline V gene are MNHNS and SASEGT. CDR3 sequence reads: CASSERVAGANVLTF. For the CDR3, the DNA is TGTGCCAGCAGTGAAAGAGTTGCCGGGGCCAACGTCCTGACTTTC.

The J gene is TRBJ1-2, the V gene TRBV2; the D gene is possibly TRBD1 (5 bases). CDR1 is SNHLY and CDR2 is FYNNEI in the germline V gene. The CDR3 totals 14 residues. V dropped 3 bases and J dropped 8 bases, with 16 bases sitting between them. The CDR3 is CASSDGFQGFGYTF. The CDR3 DNA reads as TGTGCCAGCAGTGATGGGTTCCAGGGTTTCGGCTACACCTTC.

The J gene is TRBJ1-1, the V gene TRBV5-1; 9 bases align to TRBD1. Losses at the gene ends were 0 bases for V and 2 bases for J; bases not matched to a gene: 11. CDR1 is SGHRS, CDR2 YFSETQ, per germline. This CDR3 comprises 18 residues. This CDR3 reads CASSLAGQGFSRNTEAFF. Here the CDR3 DNA reads TGCGCCAGCAGCTTGGCTGGACAGGGGTTTAGCAGAAACACTGAAGCTTTCTTT.